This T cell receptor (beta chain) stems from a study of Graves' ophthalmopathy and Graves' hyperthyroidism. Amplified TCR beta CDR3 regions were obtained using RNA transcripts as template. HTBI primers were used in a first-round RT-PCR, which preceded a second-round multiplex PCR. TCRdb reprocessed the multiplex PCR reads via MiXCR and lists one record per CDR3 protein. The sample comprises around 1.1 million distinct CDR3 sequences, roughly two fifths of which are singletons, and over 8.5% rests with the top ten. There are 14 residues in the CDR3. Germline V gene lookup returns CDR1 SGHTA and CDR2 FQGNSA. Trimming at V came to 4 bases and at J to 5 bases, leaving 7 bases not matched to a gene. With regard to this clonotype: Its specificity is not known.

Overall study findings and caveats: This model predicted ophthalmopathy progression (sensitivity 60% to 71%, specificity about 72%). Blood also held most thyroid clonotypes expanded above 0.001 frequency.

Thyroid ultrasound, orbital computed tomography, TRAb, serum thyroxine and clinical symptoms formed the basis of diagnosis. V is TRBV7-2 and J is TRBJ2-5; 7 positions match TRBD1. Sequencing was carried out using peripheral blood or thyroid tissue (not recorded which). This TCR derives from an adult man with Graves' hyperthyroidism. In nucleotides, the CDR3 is TGTGCCAGCAGCTCACACAGGGGCGGGGAGACCCAGTACTTC. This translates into CASSSHRGGETQYF.